This T cell receptor (beta chain) was observed in a study of tumor-infiltrating lymphocytes in primary liver carcinoma (dated by TCRdb to the late 2010s). About the study as a whole: Between November 2015 and March 2016, a handful of patients in China with histopathologically diagnosed primary liver carcinoma had surgical resection. The five patients, three men and two women aged 30 to 69 years, had hepatocellular carcinoma (four) or combined HCC and intrahepatic cholangiocarcinoma (one). The five patients had tumors of stage T1-T3 N0M0, with maximum diameters ranging from roughly 4.2 to 10 cm. Samples yielded roughly 3.65 to 7.5 million productive TCRbeta reads; read depth did not differ significantly between tissue types. TCRbeta repertoire sequencing, expression microarrays and whole-exome sequencing were combined in the study across five regions of each liver tumor, with adjacent normal tissue and blood also included. TCRbeta repertoire sequencing covered about 35 specimens from 5 patients: 25 tumor regions, 5 adjacent noncancerous liver tissues and 5 peripheral blood samples. High reproducibility was observed for the technical replicate repertoires, with mean shared-clone rates roughly 0.87 and correlation coefficients above 0.95. Overall study results and their limits: Only the TCR beta chain was sequenced, so true repertoire diversity is likely underestimated because unpaired alpha chains were not captured. The study included only a handful of patients, and the authors note findings should be validated in a larger study. Consistent with antigen-driven expansion, pairs of tumor regions showed higher repertoire overlap (mean roughly 36%) than either tumor-adjacent pairs (approximately 17%) or tumor-blood pairs (around 15%). Since the samples were bulk and unsorted, there was no way to compare CD4+ and CD8+ T cell repertoires. The top 250 clones accounted for a significantly greater share of the repertoire in tumors than in blood (p = 0.039).

TRIzol reagent was used to extract blood RNA from unsorted whole blood, while the DNeasy Blood & Tissue kit provided the germline DNA. Chronic HBV infection was present in the patients, and the patients were treatment-naive at sampling. Before surgery, 3.5 to 4 milliliters of peripheral blood were drawn into K2EDTA tubes. This clonotype was found many times. Its recognized antigen is unknown. No much larger clone is present one base from it, and per-base qualities are unavailable. Starting from about 500 ng total RNA, TCRbeta-specific cDNA was produced by reverse transcription with a constant-region primer and ProtoScript II reverse transcriptase. Construction of the TCRbeta libraries relied on three nested rounds of multiplex PCR, following a slightly modified ARM-PCR procedure. A final 25-cycle PCR with Deep VentR polymerase added sample barcodes and Illumina adapters. Amplicons of 200-500 bp were gel-purified with a QIAquick gel extraction kit before sequencing. An Illumina HiSeq 2500 was used to sequence the TCRbeta amplicons with 250-bp paired-end reads. The paper's data handling went like this. Quality trimming of reads was performed with Trimmomatic v0.33, and paired reads were merged with FLASH v1.2.11 so that full CDR3 sequences could be recovered. V, D and J germline segments were assigned to the rearranged TCRbeta sequences using MiGEC v1.2.1b. Clonotype statistics, along with Shannon-Wiener diversity indices, were calculated using VDJtools v1.0.0. Except for diversity analysis, only each sample's 250 most abundant clonotypes were used in subsequent analyses to reduce sampling bias. Starting from the raw public reads, TCRdb applied fastp trimming at Q25, assembled clones with MiXCR and retained in-frame beta chains. Identical CDR3 protein sequences are pooled into one entry, listed with their most common genes and DNA. The V and J calls were determined by TCRdb, not by the authors. The sample profile shows about 310,000 distinct CDR3 sequences; about 60% of them were found once. The ten largest account for roughly 9% of the sample.

The TCR originated in a man aged 35-49 years with primary liver carcinoma and hepatitis B virus infection. Sequencing used peripheral blood.

The bases read TGTGCCAGCAGCTACGGGACAGGGTCCTCCTACGAGCAGTACTTC. This is translated as CASSYGTGSSYEQYF. The chain was built from TRBV6-1 and TRBJ2-7, with TRBD1 matching 9 junction bases. CDR1 and CDR2 were assigned from the germline V gene as MNHNS and SASEGT. Trimmed from V: 6 bases; trimmed from J: 0 bases; junction bases lacking a gene match: 6. Counted from cysteine to phenylalanine, this CDR3 has 15 amino acids. The sequence is cut down to CDR3 DNA, 45 bases in frame from base 1.